The entry below gives a single T cell receptor beta chain sequence along with its context. These data belong to a study of blood T cell repertoires in COVID-19. Background on the study: The United States, Italy and Spain supplied acute and convalescent COVID-19 samples.

Profiling relied on immunoSEQ multiplex PCR, and the TCRdb table lists in-frame clones only, not all of them. The sample yields fewer than 400,000 clones, 80% to 95% seen once. Cohort 3 donors counted as recovered after two negative PCRs, clearance, or resolved symptoms. From germline, CDR1 is MDHEN and CDR2 SYDVKM. This CDR3 is built from 15 residues. V dropped 1 base and J dropped 4; count of bases not matched to a gene: 3. Material: PBMCs or T cells enriched from blood (not recorded which). The receptor comes from a woman aged 25-40 years who had recovered from COVID-19. The chain links TRBV28 to TRBJ1-5, with 8 bases fitting TRBD1. CDR3 DNA: TGTGCCAGCAGTTTATTCGGACAGGGAAATCAGCCCCAGCATTTT. This translates into CASSLFGQGNQPQHF.